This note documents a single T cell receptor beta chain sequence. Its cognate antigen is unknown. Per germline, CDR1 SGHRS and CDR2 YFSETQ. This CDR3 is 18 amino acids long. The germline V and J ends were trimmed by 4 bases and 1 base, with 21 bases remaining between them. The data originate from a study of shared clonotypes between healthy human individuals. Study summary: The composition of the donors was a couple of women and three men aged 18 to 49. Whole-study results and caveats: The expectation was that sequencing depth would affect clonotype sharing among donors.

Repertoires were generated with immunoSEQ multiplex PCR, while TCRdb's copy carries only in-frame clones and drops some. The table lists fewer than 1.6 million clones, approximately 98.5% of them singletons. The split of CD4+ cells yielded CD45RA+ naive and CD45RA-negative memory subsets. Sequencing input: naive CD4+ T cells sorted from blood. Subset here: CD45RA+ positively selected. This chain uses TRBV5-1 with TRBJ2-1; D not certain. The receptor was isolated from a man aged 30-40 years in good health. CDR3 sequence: CASSPYNWLPNSYNEQFF. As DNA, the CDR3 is TGCGCCAGCAGCCCATACAACTGGTTACCCAATTCCTACAATGAGCAGTTCTTC.